What follows are 6 T cell receptor beta chains derived from one specimen sequenced in a study of technical replicates of blood from a few donors. TCRdb keeps only in-frame clones here, not all; method: immunoSEQ multiplex PCR. The table lists about 84,000 clones, 85% to 95% of them singletons. The material sequenced was T cells isolated from PBMCs. Receptors originate from a human donor in good health.

The V call is TRBV5-1, the J call TRBJ2-1; 8 bases align to TRBD2. V dropped 1 base and J dropped 0; count of bases not matched to a gene: 9. Germline V gene data show CDR1 as SGHRS and CDR2 as YFSETQ. The CDR3 has 18 amino acids. CDR3 DNA: TGCGCCAGCAGCTTGCGGCTTGGGGCGGGAGGCTCCTACAATGAGCAGTTCTTC. Amino acid sequence: CASSLRLGAGGSYNEQFF.

This chain links TRBV25-1 with TRBJ2-2; tentative D call: TRBD1 (6 bases). CDR3 length equals 14 residues. The germline CDR1 and CDR2 sequences are MGHDK and SYGVNS. The ends were cut back, 4 bases at V and 8 bases at J, with 14 bases in the middle. CDR3 sequence: CASSARGRVGELFF. DNA for the CDR3: TGTGCCAGCAGTGCCAGGGGAAGGGTAGGGGAGCTGTTTTTT. Supplemented by reference TRBV25-1 and TRBJ2-2, the full variable domain reads EADIYQTPRYLVIGTGKKITLECSQTMGHDKMYWYQQDPGMELHLIHYSYGVNSTEKGDLSSESTVSRIRTEHFPLTLESARPSHTSQYLCASSARGRVGELFFGEGSRLTVL.

The chain uses TRBV6-5 and TRBJ2-5, with D hard to call. The CDR3 has 14 amino acids. Trimming removed 5 bases from V and 3 bases from J, with 13 bases in between. Germline V gene data show CDR1 as MNHEY and CDR2 as SVGAGI. The CDR3 region has the DNA TGTGCCAGCAGTAATTCAGTGGTTGAAGAGACCCAGTACTTC. It specifies CASSNSVVEETQYF.

CDR3 sequence (DNA): TGTGCCAGTCATGACGGGACTCGGGAAGCTTTCTTT. It translates to CASHDGTREAFF. The rearrangement links TRBV19 to TRBJ1-1, with D perhaps TRBD1 (5 bases). This CDR3 is built from 12 residues. Trimming pared 8 bases from V and 8 bases from J, leaving 15 bases between. The V gene's germline CDR1 is LNHDA and CDR2 SQIVND (reference sequence). The full variable domain, with the rest looked up from reference TRBV19 and TRBJ1-1, is DGGITQSPKYLFRKEGQNVTLSCEQNLNHDAMYWYRQDPGQGLRLIYYSQIVNDFQKGDIAEGYSVSREKKESFPLTVTSAQKNPTAFYLCASHDGTREAFFGQGTRLTVV.

The genes are TRBV10-2 and TRBJ2-1; TRBD1 matches at 12 bases. Trimming at V came to 6 bases and at J to 9 bases, leaving 3 bases not matched to a gene. This CDR3 region has 13 residues. Germline CDR1 reads WSHSY; CDR2 reads SAAADI. The CDR3 region is CASRGQGAGEQFF. The CDR3 DNA is TGCGCCAGCAGGGGACAGGGGGCCGGTGAGCAGTTCTTC.

V gene TRBV2 combines with J gene TRBJ2-1, with a weak D call TRBD1 (6 bases). Trimming left V 7 bases short and J 7 bases short, with 14 bases between. Germline lookup yields CDR1 SNHLY and CDR2 FYNNEI. This CDR3 comprises 13 residues. The CDR3 loop is CASMTGLGNEQFF. As DNA, the CDR3 is TGTGCCAGCATGACAGGCCTTGGTAATGAGCAGTTCTTC.